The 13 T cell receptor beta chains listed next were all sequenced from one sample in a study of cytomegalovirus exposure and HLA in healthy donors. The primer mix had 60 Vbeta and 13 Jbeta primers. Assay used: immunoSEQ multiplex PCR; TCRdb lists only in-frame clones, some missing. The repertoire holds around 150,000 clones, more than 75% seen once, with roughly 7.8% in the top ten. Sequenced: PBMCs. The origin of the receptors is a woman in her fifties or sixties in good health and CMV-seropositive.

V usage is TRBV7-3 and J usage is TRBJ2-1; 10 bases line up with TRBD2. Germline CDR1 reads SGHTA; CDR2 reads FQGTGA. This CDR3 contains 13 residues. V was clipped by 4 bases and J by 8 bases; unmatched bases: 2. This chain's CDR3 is CASSSSGGYEQFF. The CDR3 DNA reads TGTGCCAGCAGCTCTAGCGGGGGCTATGAGCAGTTCTTC.

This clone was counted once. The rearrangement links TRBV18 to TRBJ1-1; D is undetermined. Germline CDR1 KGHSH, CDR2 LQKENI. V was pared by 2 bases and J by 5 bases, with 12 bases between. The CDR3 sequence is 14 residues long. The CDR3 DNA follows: TGTGCCAGCTCACCAACCTCACGGGATACTGAAGCTTTCTTT. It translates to CASSPTSRDTEAFF.

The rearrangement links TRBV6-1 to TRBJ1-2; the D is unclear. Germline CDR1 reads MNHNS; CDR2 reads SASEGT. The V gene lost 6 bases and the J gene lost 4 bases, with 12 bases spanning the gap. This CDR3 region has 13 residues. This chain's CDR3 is CASSRVEFYGYTF. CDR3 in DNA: TGTGCCAGCAGCCGAGTAGAGTTCTATGGCTACACCTTC.

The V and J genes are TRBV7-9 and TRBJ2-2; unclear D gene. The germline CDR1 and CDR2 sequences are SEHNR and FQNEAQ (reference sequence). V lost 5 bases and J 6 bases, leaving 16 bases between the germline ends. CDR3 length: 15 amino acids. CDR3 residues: CASSQSRVVAGELFF. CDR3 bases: TGTGCCAGCAGCCAATCACGCGTTGTGGCCGGGGAGCTGTTTTTT.

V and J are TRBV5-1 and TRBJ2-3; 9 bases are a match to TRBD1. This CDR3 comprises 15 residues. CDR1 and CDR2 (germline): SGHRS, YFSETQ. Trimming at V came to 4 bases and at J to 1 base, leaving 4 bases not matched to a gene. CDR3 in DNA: TGCGCCAGCAGCCCCCGGGACAGGGGCACAGATACGCAGTATTTT. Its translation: CASSPRDRGTDTQYF. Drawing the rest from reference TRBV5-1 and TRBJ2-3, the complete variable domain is KAGVTQTPRYLIKTRGQQVTLSCSPISGHRSVSWYQQTPGQGLQFLFEYFSETQRNKGNFPGRFSGRQFSNSRSEMNVSTLELGDSALYLCASSPRDRGTDTQYFGPGTRLTVL.

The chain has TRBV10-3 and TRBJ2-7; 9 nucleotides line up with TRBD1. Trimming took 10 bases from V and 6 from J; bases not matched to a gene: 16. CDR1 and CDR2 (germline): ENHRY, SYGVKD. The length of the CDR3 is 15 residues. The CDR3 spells CASSESLGQGSEQYF. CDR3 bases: TGTGCCAGCAGCGAAAGCCTGGGACAGGGTAGCGAGCAGTACTTC.

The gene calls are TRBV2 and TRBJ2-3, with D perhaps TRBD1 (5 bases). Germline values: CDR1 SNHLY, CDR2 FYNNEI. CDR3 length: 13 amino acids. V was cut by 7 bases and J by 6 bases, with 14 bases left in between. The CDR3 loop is CASKPDRTDTQYF. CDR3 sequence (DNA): TGTGCCAGCAAACCCGACAGAACCGATACGCAGTATTTT.

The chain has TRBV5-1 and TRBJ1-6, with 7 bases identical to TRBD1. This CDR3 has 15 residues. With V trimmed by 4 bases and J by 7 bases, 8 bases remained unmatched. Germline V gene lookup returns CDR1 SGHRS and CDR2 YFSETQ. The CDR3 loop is CASSRRDSQNSPLHF. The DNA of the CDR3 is TGCGCCAGCAGCCGCCGGGACAGCCAGAATTCACCCCTCCACTTT.

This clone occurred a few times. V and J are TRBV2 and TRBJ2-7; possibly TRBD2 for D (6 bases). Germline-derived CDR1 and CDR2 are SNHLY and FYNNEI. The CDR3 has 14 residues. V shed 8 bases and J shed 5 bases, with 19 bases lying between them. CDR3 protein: CASHPSASVDEQYF. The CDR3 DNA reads TGTGCCAGCCATCCTTCGGCTAGCGTCGACGAGCAGTACTTC.

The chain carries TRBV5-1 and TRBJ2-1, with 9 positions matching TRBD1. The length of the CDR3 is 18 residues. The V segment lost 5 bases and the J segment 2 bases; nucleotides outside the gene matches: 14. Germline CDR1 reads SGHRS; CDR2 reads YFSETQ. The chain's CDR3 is CASRGQGTTSSTYNEQFF. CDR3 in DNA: TGCGCCAGCAGAGGACAGGGGACGACGTCTTCTACCTACAATGAGCAGTTCTTC.

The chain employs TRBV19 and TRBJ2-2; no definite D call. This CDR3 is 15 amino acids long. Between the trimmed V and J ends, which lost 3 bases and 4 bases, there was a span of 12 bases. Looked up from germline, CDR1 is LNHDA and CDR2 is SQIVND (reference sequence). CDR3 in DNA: TGTGCCAGTAGTATTCAAGCCCTTACCACCGGGGAGCTGTTTTTT. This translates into CASSIQALTTGELFF. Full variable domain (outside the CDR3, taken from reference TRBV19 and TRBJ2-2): DGGITQSPKYLFRKEGQNVTLSCEQNLNHDAMYWYRQDPGQGLRLIYYSQIVNDFQKGDIAEGYSVSREKKESFPLTVTSAQKNPTAFYLCASSIQALTTGELFFGEGSRLTVL.

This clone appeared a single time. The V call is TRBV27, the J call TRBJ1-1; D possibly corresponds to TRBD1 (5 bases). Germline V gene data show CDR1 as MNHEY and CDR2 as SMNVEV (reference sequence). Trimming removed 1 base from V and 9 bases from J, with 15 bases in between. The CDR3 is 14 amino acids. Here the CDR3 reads CASSLWGNGAQAFF. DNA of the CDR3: TGTGCCAGCAGTTTATGGGGAAATGGGGCTCAAGCTTTCTTT.

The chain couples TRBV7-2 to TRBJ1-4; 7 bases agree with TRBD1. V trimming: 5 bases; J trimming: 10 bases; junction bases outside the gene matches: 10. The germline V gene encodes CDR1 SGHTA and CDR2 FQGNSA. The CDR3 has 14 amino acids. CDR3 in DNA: TGTGCCAGCAGCGACAGGGCCGCAGGAAGAAAACTGTTTTTT. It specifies CASSDRAAGRKLFF.